These 16 T cell receptor beta chains originate from one sample sequenced in a study of response to subunit inactivated influenza vaccine. TCRdb redid the calling of the RT-PCR reads with MiXCR, one entry per CDR3 protein. The sample holds over 300,000 distinct CDR3 sequences, 20% to 25% seen once. This sample comprised PBMCs from blood, obtained about 19 months after vaccination. The receptors come from a man in his fifties or sixties who received an inactivated influenza vaccine.

There are a few counts of this clonotype. The J gene is TRBJ1-5, the V gene TRBV28; the D gene is possibly TRBD1 (5 bases). Germline V gives CDR1 MDHEN, CDR2 SYDVKM. CDR3 length: 17 amino acids. V lost 5 bases and J lost 3, with 20 bases in between. CDR3 sequence reads: CASSPPPGWNHNQPQHF. DNA for the CDR3: TGTGCCAGCAGTCCCCCGCCAGGGTGGAATCACAATCAGCCCCAGCATTTT.

This clonotype was seen more than once but under ten times. This CDR3 reads CSARETSGLYEQYF. In nucleotides, the CDR3 is TGCAGTGCTAGAGAGACTAGCGGCCTTTACGAGCAGTACTTC. This sequence joins TRBV20-1 and TRBJ2-7; TRBD2 matches at 9 bases. The CDR3 is made up of 14 amino acids. V was clipped by 0 bases and J by 4 bases; unmatched bases: 4. The germline V gene encodes CDR1 DFQATT and CDR2 SNEGSKA (reference sequence).

This clonotype came up many times. The rearrangement uses TRBV7-9 and TRBJ1-2; 8 nucleotides agree with TRBD1. V lost 1 base to trimming and J lost 3 bases; unmatched junction nucleotides: 4. This CDR3 has 15 amino acids. CDR1 is SEHNR and CDR2 is FQNEAQ in the germline V gene (reference sequence). In nucleotides, the CDR3 is TGTGCCAGCAGCTTAGGGCAGGGGGCTCACTATGGCTACACCTTC. Translation gives CASSLGQGAHYGYTF.

This clonotype was seen a few times. The chain recombines TRBV7-2 with TRBJ2-7; tentatively, D is TRBD1 (6 bases). The CDR3 covers 16 residues. The germline V gene encodes CDR1 SGHTA and CDR2 FQGNSA. V was shortened by 5 bases and J by 3 bases, with 20 bases between the two germline ends. The CDR3 region has the DNA TGTGCCAGCAGCACATCACCGGGACAAGACCTCTACGAGCAGTACTTC. This codes for CASSTSPGQDLYEQYF.

This clonotype was recorded many times. V is TRBV12-3 or TRBV12-4 and J is TRBJ2-1; D is unresolved. This CDR3 contains 18 residues. V was trimmed by 7 bases and J by 5 bases, leaving 27 bases between them. This CDR3 reads CASTIRSVAGYQHNEQFF. In DNA form, the CDR3 reads TGTGCCAGCACCATCCGGTCGGTAGCTGGCTATCAACACAATGAGCAGTTCTTC.

This clonotype was observed a handful of times. This chain connects TRBV6-2 or TRBV6-3 to TRBJ2-7, with D unresolved. Trimming shortened V by 2 bases and J by 7 bases, and 18 bases separated the two germline ends. Germline V CDR1 and CDR2: MNHEY, SVGEGT. This CDR3 is 15 amino acids long. CDR3 bases: TGTGCCAGCAGTTACGTCGGCCAGATCCCCTGGGAGCAGTACTTC. Translation gives CASSYVGQIPWEQYF.

This clonotype has just a few counts. V and J are TRBV4-1 and TRBJ1-6, with TRBD1 identical over 9 bases. The CDR3 has 14 amino acids. The germline CDR1 and CDR2 sequences are MGHRA and YSYEKL. V shed 5 bases and J 8 bases; nucleotides not matched to a gene: 4. CDR3 protein: CASSTRDRDSPLHF. In DNA form, the CDR3 reads TGCGCCAGCAGCACACGGGACAGGGATTCACCCCTCCACTTT.

This clonotype was seen a handful of times. This chain links TRBV20-1 with TRBJ1-2; D remains ambiguous. Trimming left V 3 bases short and J 2 bases short, with 16 bases between. CDR3 length: 15 amino acids. CDR1 is DFQATT and CDR2 is SNEGSKA in the germline V gene (reference sequence). Here the CDR3 reads CSASPISGNNYGYTF. For the CDR3, the DNA is TGCAGTGCTAGTCCGATCTCGGGGAACAACTATGGCTACACCTTC.

This clonotype was counted many times. The CDR3 DNA sequence: TGCGCCAGCAGCCAAGGGGGACAGAACTATGGCTACACCTTC. Protein sequence: CASSQGGQNYGYTF. V is TRBV4-3 and J is TRBJ1-2; TRBD1 agrees at 7 bases. The junction had 1 base not matched to a gene; V was cut back by 1 base and J by 2 bases. This CDR3 region has 14 residues. The V gene's germline CDR1 is LGHNA and CDR2 YSLEER.

Ten or more counts support this clonotype. CDR3 loop: CASSPPWTGSSATNEKLFF. The CDR3 DNA is TGTGCCAGCAGTCCGCCTTGGACAGGGTCGAGTGCAACTAATGAAAAACTGTTTTTT. The genes are TRBV6-1 and TRBJ1-4; 8 bases are shared with TRBD1. After removal of 5 bases from V and 0 bases from J, the junction contained 14 bases not matched to a gene. From germline, CDR1 is MNHNS and CDR2 SASEGT. The CDR3 is 19 amino acids.

Of note for this clonotype: A much bigger clone sits one base away, suggesting this may be a read error. This chain uses TRBV2 with TRBJ1-1, with 8 bases matching TRBD1. Germline values: CDR1 SNHLY, CDR2 FYNNEI. The CDR3 extends over 13 amino acids. V dropped 3 bases and J dropped 3; count of bases not matched to a gene: 0. The CDR3 sequence is CASSEDRDTEAFF. The CDR3 DNA sequence: TGTGCCAGCAGTGAGGACAGGGACACTGAAGCTTTCTTT.

This clonotype was detected only a few times. The gene calls are TRBV5-1 and TRBJ1-1; D not resolved. The germline V gene encodes CDR1 SGHRS and CDR2 YFSETQ. V lost 0 bases, J lost 1 base, and 7 bases lay in between. This CDR3 has 14 amino acids. DNA for the CDR3: TGCGCCAGCAGCTTGGACATACAGAACACTGAAGCTTTCTTT. It yields the protein CASSLDIQNTEAFF.

The chain employs TRBV5-6 and TRBJ1-2, with D tentatively TRBD1 (6 bases). CDR3 size: 16 residues. Germline lookup yields CDR1 SGHDT and CDR2 YYEEEE. Trimming shortened V by 4 bases and J by 3 bases, and 19 bases separated the two germline ends. The CDR3: CASSVEQGGRYYGYTF. The DNA of the CDR3 is TGTGCCAGCAGCGTAGAACAGGGAGGGAGATACTATGGCTACACCTTC.

The gene calls are TRBV6-5 and TRBJ1-4; D unclear. This CDR3 has 11 residues. CDR1 and CDR2 (germline): MNHEY, SVGAGI. Trimming removed 2 bases from V and 11 bases from J, with 6 bases in between. CDR3 loop: CASSYNRKLFF. The CDR3 DNA reads TGTGCCAGCAGTTACAATCGTAAACTGTTTTTT.

The gene calls are TRBV2 and TRBJ2-5, with 13 bases that match TRBD2. CDR1 is SNHLY, CDR2 FYNNEI, per germline. The length of the CDR3 is 18 residues. Losses at the gene ends were 5 bases for V and 3 bases for J; bases not matched to a gene: 12. In DNA, the CDR3 is TGTGCCAGCAGTAACCAGACACCGGGACTAGCGGGAAAAGAGACCCAGTACTTC. Protein sequence: CASSNQTPGLAGKETQYF.

The chain joins TRBV6-5 to TRBJ1-2; 7 bases fit TRBD1. Germline assignment: CDR1 MNHEY and CDR2 SVGAGI. J was trimmed by 7 bases and V by 6 bases; bases with no gene match: 5. The CDR3 runs to 12 residues. The CDR3 DNA reads as TGTGCCAGCAGGAAGGGGGCTGGTGGCTACACCTTC. It yields the protein CASRKGAGGYTF.